This TCR beta chain was sequenced for a study of neurological immune-mediated disorders. Study outcomes and limitations: CDR3 amino acid sequences found in expanded clones were never shared across subjects, suggesting private repertoires in all groups.

TCRdb re-derived calls from the 5' RACE reads in MiXCR, one entry per CDR3 protein. The data hold 65,000 to 80,000 distinct CDR3 sequences, with roughly 4.5% observed a single time. For this clonotype: What it binds is not known.

What was sequenced was PBMCs. The origin of this receptor is a woman aged 70-85 years with multiple sclerosis.

In DNA, the CDR3 is TGTGCCAGCAGTTTCAAGCAGGGAATGTCAGATACGCAGTATTTT. Residues: CASSFKQGMSDTQYF. The chain combines TRBV12-3 or TRBV12-4 with TRBJ2-3; TRBD1 might be the D (5 bases). CDR3 size: 15 residues. Trimming shortened V by 3 bases and J by 4 bases, and 14 bases separated the two germline ends.